These 13 T cell receptor beta chains originate from one sample sequenced in a study of shared clonotypes between healthy human individuals. Method: immunoSEQ multiplex PCR; TCRdb's copy keeps in-frame clones and lacks some. This sample has over a million clones, with roughly 96% found just once. Sequenced material: naive CD4+ T cells sorted from blood. Noted subset: CD45RA+ positively selected. All receptors come from a man younger than 40 in good health.

This chain connects TRBV19 to TRBJ2-2, with 12 bases that match TRBD2. The junction had 5 bases not matched to a gene; V was cut back by 7 bases and J by 2 bases. Germline V lookup: CDR1 LNHDA, CDR2 SQIVND (reference sequence). CDR3 length: 16 residues. The CDR3 loop reads CASNPGLAGNTGELFF. The CDR3 DNA reads as TGTGCCAGTAATCCGGGACTAGCGGGCAACACCGGGGAGCTGTTTTTT.

This clone has only a few counts. This chain links TRBV18 with TRBJ2-4, with D maybe TRBD2 (5 bases). The germline V gene has CDR1 KGHSH and CDR2 LQKENI. The CDR3 sequence is 14 residues long. Between the trimmed V and J ends, which lost 6 bases and 0 bases, there was a span of 9 bases. The CDR3 coding sequence is TGTGCCAGCTCGGAGACTATAGCCAAAAACATTCAGTACTTC. It codes for CASSETIAKNIQYF.

The J gene is TRBJ2-5, the V gene TRBV7-7, with D maybe TRBD2 (5 bases). The germline V gene has CDR1 SSHAT and CDR2 FNYEAQ (reference sequence). Deletions cut 0 bases from V and 1 base from J, with 9 bases between. The CDR3 spans 15 residues. DNA of the CDR3: TGTGCCAGCAGCTTAGCGCCGGGGTTCCAAGAGACCCAGTACTTC. As protein: CASSLAPGFQETQYF.

The chain carries TRBV7-9 and TRBJ1-2; no definite D call. This CDR3 has 15 amino acids. Trimming stripped 6 bases from V and 5 bases from J, with 19 bases between. The germline gives CDR1 SEHNR, CDR2 FQNEAQ (reference sequence). As DNA, the CDR3 is TGTGCCAGCAGTTGGGTCCGGGGTAGAGGATATGGCTACACCTTC. This codes for CASSWVRGRGYGYTF.

The chain recombines TRBV20-1 with TRBJ2-7; 8 bases align to TRBD2. Per the germline V gene, CDR1 is DFQATT and CDR2 is SNEGSKA (reference sequence). This CDR3 has 11 amino acids. The CDR3 loop is CNGSGSGEQYF. CDR3 coding DNA: TGCAATGGCAGCGGGAGCGGGGAGCAGTACTTC.

CDR3: CATITANTEAFF. The CDR3 nucleotides are TGTGCCACCATTACAGCTAACACTGAAGCTTTCTTT. The V gene is TRBV28, the J gene TRBJ1-1; D is uncertain. With 10 bases removed from V and 2 bases from J, the gap between germline ends came to 11 bases. Germline V gene sequence: CDR1 MDHEN, CDR2 SYDVKM. This CDR3 is 12 amino acids long.

Regarding this clone: Germline is not matched at one junction end, which may reflect a read error. The J gene is TRBJ2-1, the V gene TRBV4-1; 11 nucleotides align to TRBD2. Germline lookup yields CDR1 MGHRA and CDR2 YSYEKL. There are 16 residues in the CDR3. CDR3 in DNA: TGCGCCAGCAGCCAACAACTAGCGGGAGTAAGGTATGAACAGTTCTTC. Encoded protein: CASSQQLAGVRYEQFF.

The V gene is TRBV4-3, the J gene TRBJ2-1; D not resolved. The V and J ends lost 1 base and 10 bases respectively, with 14 bases between them. The CDR3 is 14 residues long. Germline loops: CDR1 LGHNA, CDR2 YSLEER. CDR3 amino acids: CASSQVSGSREQFF. CDR3 DNA: TGCGCCAGCAGCCAAGTTTCCGGCAGCCGAGAGCAGTTCTTC.

The chain couples TRBV6-5 to TRBJ2-2; no firm D call. The CDR3 loop spans 13 amino acids. Germline CDR1 is MNHEY and CDR2 is SVGAGI. V was clipped by 10 bases and J by 4 bases, with 13 bases between them. As DNA, the CDR3 is TGTGCCACCCTACCGAGATCCACCGGGGAGCTGTTTTTT. It specifies CATLPRSTGELFF.

This clone occurred once. The rearrangement uses TRBV7-8 and TRBJ2-2; possibly TRBD1 or TRBD2 for D (5 bases each). The CDR3 sequence is 15 residues long. Germline loops: CDR1 SGHVS, CDR2 FQNEAQ. V was pared by 5 bases and J by 3 bases, with 13 bases between. The CDR3 sequence is CASSARDGYTGELFF. In nucleotides, the CDR3 is TGTGCCAGCAGCGCCCGGGACGGTTACACCGGGGAGCTGTTTTTT.

DNA for the CDR3: TGCAGCGTTGGACAGGATGGCCGGCAGCCCCAGCATTTT. As protein: CSVGQDGRQPQHF. This sequence joins TRBV29-1 and TRBJ1-5; TRBD1 is a possible D gene (6 bases). CDR3 length: 13 residues. Trimming took 4 bases from V and 7 from J, leaving 14 bases between them. The germline gives CDR1 SQVTM, CDR2 ANQGSEA.

V and J are TRBV7-2 and TRBJ2-3; the D gene is possibly TRBD2 (6 bases). This CDR3 spans 16 amino acids. Germline-derived CDR1 and CDR2 are SGHTA and FQGNSA. The V end was cut by 5 bases, the J end by 1 base, with 16 bases between. CDR3 sequence: CASSLSIWGGTDTQYF. CDR3 DNA: TGTGCCAGCAGCCTCTCGATCTGGGGGGGCACAGATACGCAGTATTTT. Variable domain in full (rest from reference TRBV7-2 and TRBJ2-3): GAGVSQSPSNKVTEKGKDVELRCDPISGHTALYWYRQSLGQGLEFLIYFQGNSAPDKSGLPSDRFSAERTGGSVSTLTIQRTQQEDSAVYLCASSLSIWGGTDTQYFGPGTRLTVL.

The DNA of the CDR3 is TGTGCCAGCTCACCGAACGGGAGATCCTACAATGAGCAGTTCTTC. This gives the protein CASSPNGRSYNEQFF. This chain joins TRBV18 and TRBJ2-1, with a possible D match to TRBD2 (6 bases). The CDR3 has 15 amino acids. Germline CDR1 is KGHSH and CDR2 is LQKENI. Trimming removed 3 bases at V and 1 base at J, with 10 bases between.